This T cell receptor beta chain was identified in a study of shared clonotypes between healthy human individuals. Points from the study as a whole: Clonotype sharing among donors was thought likely to change with sequencing depth.

CD45RO-negative, CCR7-selected cells formed the naive CD8 fraction, which excluded terminally differentiated effector memory CD45RA+ cells. The donors were adults (healthy and HIV-negative) with no recent acute infections or vaccinations. V was cut by 3 bases and J by 6 bases, with 11 bases left in between. This CDR3 has 14 residues. Germline V gene sequence: CDR1 MNHEY, CDR2 SMNVEV (reference sequence). In the case of this clone: The target antigen is unknown.

The assay was immunoSEQ multiplex PCR, and TCRdb's table has in-frame clones only and misses some. The repertoire includes roughly 2 million clones, approximately 94% of them detected once, and 0.9% to 1.4% sits in the top ten. Input material: naive CD8+ T cells sorted from blood. V usage is TRBV27 and J usage is TRBJ2-2; TRBD2 is a possible D gene (5 bases). The sequence derives from a man between 18 and 29 years old in good health. The CDR3 sequence: CASSFGRWSGELFF. The CDR3 DNA reads as TGTGCCAGCAGTTTTGGGAGATGGTCCGGGGAGCTGTTTTTT.